Listed here are 8 T cell receptor beta chains from one sample, sequenced in a study of naive and memory T cell subsets. An equimolar mix of two oligonucleotides served as the beta constant-region primer for TRBC1 and TRBC2. TCRdb re-called the UMI-ligation and nested PCR reads with MiXCR, one entry per CDR3 protein. Here the sample spans 77,000 or so distinct CDR3 sequences, about an eighth being singletons. Material for sequencing was central memory CD4+ T cells from blood. The receptors here all came from a human donor in good health.

The chain uses TRBV28 and TRBJ2-1, with 7 bases matching TRBD2. The CDR3 length is 14 residues. With V trimmed by 7 bases and J by 0 bases, 3 bases remained unmatched. Germline V gives CDR1 MDHEN, CDR2 SYDVKM. The CDR3 coding sequence is TGTGCCAGCAAGGGCGGGAGCTCCTACAATGAGCAGTTCTTC. This codes for CASKGGSSYNEQFF.

This clonotype was counted a few times. The J gene is TRBJ1-6, the V gene TRBV6-1; D is ambiguous. CDR3 size: 13 residues. Per the germline V gene, CDR1 is MNHNS and CDR2 is SASEGT. The V and J ends lost 0 bases and 7 bases respectively, with 4 bases between them. CDR3 sequence reads: CASSEAGNSPLHF. CDR3 in DNA: TGTGCCAGCAGTGAAGCCGGGAATTCACCCCTCCACTTT.

V gene TRBV19 combines with J gene TRBJ2-3; D gene unclear. This CDR3 has 16 amino acids. CDR1 LNHDA and CDR2 SQIVND come from the germline V gene (reference sequence). Trimming removed 2 bases at V and 1 base at J, with 13 bases between. The CDR3 coding sequence is TGTGCCAGTAGTATACCTTCCTCCCGAGGCACAGATACGCAGTATTTT. Encoded protein: CASSIPSSRGTDTQYF.

The table lists this clonotype with a count of one. The rearrangement links TRBV6-6 to TRBJ2-5, with TRBD1 identical over 12 bases. Trimming cost V 5 bases and J 7 bases; bases outside gene matches: 5. The CDR3 length is 14 residues. Germline CDR1 reads MNHNY; CDR2 reads SVGAGI (reference sequence). CDR3 sequence reads: CASSGTGGFGTQYF. The DNA for the CDR3 is TGTGCCAGCAGTGGGACAGGGGGCTTTGGGACCCAGTACTTC.

This clonotype has a count of ten or more. The chain has TRBV23-1 and TRBJ2-3; TRBD1 matches 7 bases. TRBV23-1 is placed among ORFs of uncertain function. Trimming took 0 bases from V and 4 from J; bases not matched to a gene: 16. CDR3 length: 19 residues. CDR3 DNA: TGCGCCAGCAGTCAATCGGGGGCGAGACAGGGACCCGCGGCAGATACGCAGTATTTT. Amino acid sequence: CASSQSGARQGPAADTQYF.

There are a few counts of this clonotype. V gene TRBV6-1 combines with J gene TRBJ1-5, with unresolved D. Trimming stripped 2 bases from V and 0 bases from J, with 2 bases between. Per the germline V gene, CDR1 is MNHNS and CDR2 is SASEGT. The CDR3 consists of 13 residues. CDR3 sequence (DNA): TGTGCCAGCAGTGAAATTAGCAATCAGCCCCAGCATTTT. Translation: CASSEISNQPQHF.

This clonotype was detected ten times or more. The chain links TRBV11-3 to TRBJ2-3; 7 nucleotides match TRBD2. Per germline, CDR1 SGHNT and CDR2 YENEEA. CDR3 length equals 15 residues. The J segment lost 0 bases and the V segment lost 2 bases, leaving 2 bases of the junction unmatched. The chain's CDR3 is CASSLFSGSTDTQYF. DNA of the CDR3: TGTGCCAGCAGCTTATTTAGCGGGAGCACAGATACGCAGTATTTT.

In its sample, this clonotype was seen a few times. This sequence joins TRBV7-8 and TRBJ2-1; 10 bases fit TRBD2. The CDR3 covers 15 residues. Germline V gene data show CDR1 as SGHVS and CDR2 as FQNEAQ. The V gene end was trimmed by 6 bases and the J gene end by 2 bases; junction bases not matched to a gene: 4. The DNA of the CDR3 is TGTGCCAGCAGTCCTAGCGGGAGCGCCTACAATGAGCAGTTCTTC. This codes for CASSPSGSAYNEQFF. The entire variable domain, with the rest obtained from reference TRBV7-8 and TRBJ2-1, is as follows: GAGVSQSPRYKVAKRGQDVALRCDPISGHVSLFWYQQALGQGPEFLTYFQNEAQLDKSGLPSDRFFAERPEGSVSTLKIQRTQQEDSAVYLCASSPSGSAYNEQFFGPGTRLTVL.